Following are 14 T cell receptor beta chains from one sample sequenced in a study of blood T cell repertoires in COVID-19. Profiling relied on immunoSEQ multiplex PCR, and the TCRdb table lists in-frame clones only, not all of them. Found here are 85,000 to 100,000 clones, 80% of them singletons; the top ten hold about 8.4%. Material: peripheral blood. These TCRs come from a man aged 50 to 60 who had recovered from COVID-19.

The chain carries TRBV7-9 and TRBJ2-5; tentative D call: TRBD2 (5 bases). CDR3 size: 15 residues. The V end was cut by 2 bases, the J end by 5 bases, with 15 bases between. Germline CDR1 is SEHNR and CDR2 is FQNEAQ (reference sequence). DNA of the CDR3: TGTGCCAGCAGCTTACCGGTAGGGAGTGAGGAGACCCAGTACTTC. Translation gives CASSLPVGSEETQYF. The whole variable domain, filled in from reference TRBV7-9 and TRBJ2-5, reads DTGVSQNPRHKITKRGQNVTFRCDPISEHNRLYWYRQTLGQGPEFLTYFQNEAQLEKSRLLSDRFSAERPKGSFSTLEIQRTEQGDSAMYLCASSLPVGSEETQYFGPGTRLLVL.

This clone came up a few times. CDR3 sequence (DNA): TGTGCCAGCAGCCCCGAGACAGGGTATGGCTACACCTTC. It codes for CASSPETGYGYTF. The V gene is TRBV7-9, the J gene TRBJ1-2, with 7 bases aligning to TRBD1. The CDR3 is 13 residues long. The germline gives CDR1 SEHNR, CDR2 FQNEAQ (reference sequence). The ends lost 5 bases at V and 5 bases at J; junction bases unmatched: 5.

Only one count was recorded for this clone. The V gene is TRBV9, the J gene TRBJ2-2; tentative D call: TRBD1 (6 bases). Germline lookup yields CDR1 SGDLS and CDR2 YYNGEE. The CDR3 is 16 amino acids. Trimming took off 3 bases at V and 3 bases at J, with 15 bases between the two ends. The CDR3 region has the DNA TGTGCCAGCAGCGGGCATCAGGGGACGTACACCGGGGAGCTGTTTTTT. Translated, it gives CASSGHQGTYTGELFF.

The DNA of the CDR3 is TGTGCCAGCAGGTATTTTGAGGGCGACAATCAGCCCCAGCATTTT. Its translation is CASRYFEGDNQPQHF. The genes are TRBV6-6 and TRBJ1-5; D is undetermined. V lost 6 bases, J lost 3 bases, and 15 bases lay in between. Germline V gene lookup returns CDR1 MNHNY and CDR2 SVGAGI (reference sequence). The CDR3 loop spans 15 amino acids.

The V call is TRBV2, the J call TRBJ2-2; D is unresolved. The germline V gene encodes CDR1 SNHLY and CDR2 FYNNEI. V lost 7 bases and J 6 bases, leaving 12 bases between the germline ends. The CDR3 extends over 13 amino acids. As DNA, the CDR3 is TGTGCCAGCACGCGGTTCAGCCCCGGGGAGCTGTTTTTT. This encodes CASTRFSPGELFF.

The chain carries TRBV7-9 and TRBJ2-3; 12 positions agree with TRBD2. The junction had 4 bases not matched to a gene; V was cut back by 3 bases and J by 6 bases. The CDR3 consists of 15 residues. The V gene's germline CDR1 is SEHNR and CDR2 FQNEAQ (reference sequence). CDR3 in DNA: TGTGCCAGCAGCTTCCTAGCGGGGGGGAGGGATACGCAGTATTTT. Encoded protein: CASSFLAGGRDTQYF.

The V gene is TRBV24-1, the J gene TRBJ2-7; D may be TRBD1 (6 bases). Germline V gene sequence: CDR1 KGHDR, CDR2 SFDVKD. V dropped 4 bases and J dropped 5 bases, with 11 bases sitting between them. CDR3 size: 13 residues. Here the CDR3 DNA reads TGTGCCACCAGTGACCCAGGGGTTCACGAGCAGTACTTC. Its translation is CATSDPGVHEQYF.

The chain links TRBV15 to TRBJ2-4; no reliable D call. The CDR3 runs 15 residues. Germline lookup yields CDR1 LNHNV and CDR2 YYDKDF (reference sequence). V dropped 4 bases and J dropped 0 bases, with 10 bases sitting between them. Written as DNA, the CDR3 is TGTGCCACCAGCAAAATTGACATAGCCAAAAACATTCAGTACTTC. Its translation is CATSKIDIAKNIQYF.

This clone was seen a few times. The chain joins TRBV4-1 to TRBJ2-3, with 8 bases matching TRBD1. Looked up from germline, CDR1 is MGHRA and CDR2 is YSYEKL. This CDR3 comprises 16 residues. After removal of 0 bases from V and 5 bases from J, the junction contained 7 bases not matched to a gene. DNA for the CDR3: TGCGCCAGCAGCCAAGAACCCAGGGGGCAGGAAGATACGCAGTATTTT. It encodes CASSQEPRGQEDTQYF.

The chain combines TRBV30 with TRBJ1-4; 10 bases map to TRBD1. V trimming: 4 bases; J trimming: 7 bases; junction bases outside the gene matches: 3. CDR3 size: 13 residues. Germline CDR1 GTSNPN, CDR2 SVGIG (reference sequence). The CDR3 loop is CAWIGTGVEKLFF. The CDR3 bases are TGTGCCTGGATCGGGACAGGGGTTGAAAAACTGTTTTTT.

This chain joins TRBV5-6 and TRBJ1-4; 8 bases agree with TRBD1. The trim removed 0 bases at V and 5 bases at J, leaving 6 bases unmatched. Germline assignment: CDR1 SGHDT and CDR2 YYEEEE. This CDR3 has 16 amino acids. The CDR3 loop is CASSLGRGLFNEKLFF. Here the CDR3 DNA reads TGTGCCAGCAGCTTGGGCAGGGGGCTATTCAATGAAAAACTGTTTTTT.

This chain uses TRBV27 with TRBJ2-3; the match to TRBD2 covers 11 bases. Per the germline V gene, CDR1 is MNHEY and CDR2 is SMNVEV (reference sequence). Losses at the gene ends were 2 bases for V and 5 bases for J; bases not matched to a gene: 12. The CDR3 has 18 residues. Here the CDR3 reads CASSLKARGLAGGDTQYF. DNA for the CDR3: TGTGCCAGCAGTTTAAAGGCCAGGGGGCTAGCGGGAGGAGATACGCAGTATTTT.

The chain recombines TRBV7-3 with TRBJ1-1; 7 bases line up with TRBD1. Looked up from germline, CDR1 is SGHTA and CDR2 is FQGTGA. V lost 4 bases, J lost 6 bases, and 8 bases stayed unmatched. CDR3 length: 14 amino acids. CDR3 bases: TGTGCCAGCAGCTCCGTCCCGGGACAGTCTGAAGCTTTCTTT. It translates to CASSSVPGQSEAFF.

The V call is TRBV28, the J call TRBJ2-6, with 7 bases fitting TRBD1. The CDR3 consists of 15 residues. The J segment lost 1 base and the V segment lost 4 bases, leaving 1 base of the junction unmatched. Germline assignment: CDR1 MDHEN and CDR2 SYDVKM. CDR3 bases: TGTGCCAGCAGTTCGACAGGGTCTGGGGCCAACGTCCTGACTTTC. Translated: CASSSTGSGANVLTF.